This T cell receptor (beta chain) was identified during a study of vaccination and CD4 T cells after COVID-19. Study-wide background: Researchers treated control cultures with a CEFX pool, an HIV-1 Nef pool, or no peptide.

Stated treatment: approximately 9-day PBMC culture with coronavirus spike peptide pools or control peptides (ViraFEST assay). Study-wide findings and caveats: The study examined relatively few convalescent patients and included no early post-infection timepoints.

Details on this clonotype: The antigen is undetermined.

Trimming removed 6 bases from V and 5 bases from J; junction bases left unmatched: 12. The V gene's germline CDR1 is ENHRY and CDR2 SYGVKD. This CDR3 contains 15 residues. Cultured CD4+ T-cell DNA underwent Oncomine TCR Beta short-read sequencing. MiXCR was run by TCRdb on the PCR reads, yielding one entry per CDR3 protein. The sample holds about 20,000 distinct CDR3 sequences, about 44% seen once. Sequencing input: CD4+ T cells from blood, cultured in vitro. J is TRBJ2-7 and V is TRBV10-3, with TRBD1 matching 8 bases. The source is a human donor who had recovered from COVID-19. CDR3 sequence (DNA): TGTGCCATCAGCCGGGACAGGAAGTATCGCCACGAGCAGTACTTC. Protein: CAISRDRKYRHEQYF.